This T cell receptor beta chain was sequenced during a study of blood T cell repertoires in COVID-19. Study summary: In each case, the material was cDNA or gDNA derived from T cells, B-cell-depleted T cells, or PBMCs.

Assay: immunoSEQ multiplex PCR; the TCRdb copy retains only in-frame clones and omits some. Among approximately 250,000 clones, just under 85% were seen once, and the ten largest hold 4%. Per the germline V gene, CDR1 is LGHNA and CDR2 is YNFKEQ. With V trimmed by 0 bases and J by 0 bases, 3 bases remained unmatched. The CDR3 runs 17 residues. The V gene is TRBV4-2, the J gene TRBJ1-3; the match to TRBD1 covers 9 bases. The sequenced material came from peripheral blood. The sequence derives from a man between 45 and 60 years old with acute or convalescent COVID-19. CDR3 in amino acids: CASSQDRTGDSGNTIYF. In DNA form, the CDR3 reads TGTGCCAGCAGCCAAGATCGGACAGGGGACTCTGGAAACACCATATATTTT.